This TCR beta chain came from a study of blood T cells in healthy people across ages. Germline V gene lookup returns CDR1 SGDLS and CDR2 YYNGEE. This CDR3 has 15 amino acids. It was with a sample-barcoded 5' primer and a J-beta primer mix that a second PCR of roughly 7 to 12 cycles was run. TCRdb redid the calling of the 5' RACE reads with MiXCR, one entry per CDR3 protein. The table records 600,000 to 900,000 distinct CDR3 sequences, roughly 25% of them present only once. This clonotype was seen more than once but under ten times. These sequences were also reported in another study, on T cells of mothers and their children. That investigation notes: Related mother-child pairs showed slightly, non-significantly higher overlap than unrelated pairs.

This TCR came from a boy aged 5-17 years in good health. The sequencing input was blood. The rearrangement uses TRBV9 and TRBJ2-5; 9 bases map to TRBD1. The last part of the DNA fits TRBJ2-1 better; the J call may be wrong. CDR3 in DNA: TGTGCCAGCAGCGTTTACCGGGACAGGGTCAATGAGCAGTTCTTC. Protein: CASSVYRDRVNEQFF.